This T cell receptor (beta chain) was obtained from a study of T cell responses to AZD1222 COVID-19 vaccine. Turning to the study itself: It was second doses at about 4 or about 12 weeks that were pooled.

The germline V gene has CDR1 KGHSH and CDR2 LQKENI. CDR3 length equals 18 residues. Trimming stripped 4 bases from V and 1 base from J, with 19 bases between. Data came from immunoSEQ multiplex PCR; TCRdb stores just in-frame clones and leaves some out. The sample lists over 130,000 clones, more than 85% occurring once. This clone was observed a single time. Its specificity is not known. Study findings and constraints: It was only 6 or 7 AZD1222 recipients who were seropositive at baseline.

The source is an adult in good health. The chain has TRBV18 and TRBJ1-4; tentative D call: TRBD1 (5 bases). The input for sequencing was peripheral blood, taken on day 0 of AZD1222 vaccination. CDR3 coding DNA: TGTGCCAGCTCACGGGACTCAACCCCCCTTGGAACTAATGAAAAACTGTTTTTT. Translation gives CASSRDSTPLGTNEKLFF.